Shown below are 28 T cell receptor beta chains from a single sample sequenced in a study of Ad26.COV2.S vaccination and SARS-CoV-2 variants. Generated by immunoSEQ multiplex PCR, the TCRdb table keeps only in-frame clones and is missing some. The data hold about 680,000 clones, with roughly 90% observed a single time. Treatment defined: some 20 received Ad26.COV2.S at low or high dose, single or two shots; 5 received placebo; per-sample allocation not given. It was on day 63 after the first vaccine or placebo injection that samples were taken. This sample comprised peripheral blood, obtained in a trial of Ad26.COV2.S vaccine versus placebo. All receptors derive from a person aged 18-60 years who received the Ad26.COV2.S COVID-19 vaccine or a placebo.

The chain combines TRBV6-6 with TRBJ2-3; D not certain. Looked up from germline, CDR1 is MNHNY and CDR2 is SVGAGI (reference sequence). There are 14 residues in the CDR3. Trimming stripped 1 base from V and 3 bases from J, with 8 bases between. The CDR3 region is CASSYWADTDTQYF. For the CDR3, the DNA is TGTGCCAGCAGTTACTGGGCCGATACAGATACGCAGTATTTT.

The chain carries TRBV19 and TRBJ2-7, with 13 bases identical to TRBD2. After removal of 8 bases from V and 5 bases from J, the junction contained 3 bases not matched to a gene. The germline V gene has CDR1 LNHDA and CDR2 SQIVND (reference sequence). The CDR3 is 13 amino acids. CDR3 sequence: CASRLAGGDEQYF. CDR3 DNA: TGTGCCAGTCGACTAGCGGGAGGTGACGAGCAGTACTTC.

The J gene is TRBJ2-2, the V gene TRBV7-2; 10 bases fit TRBD2. The V gene's germline CDR1 is SGHTA and CDR2 FQGNSA. CDR3 length equals 15 residues. V lost 5 bases, J lost 2 bases, and 2 bases stayed unmatched. CDR3 coding DNA: TGTGCCAGCAGCGCTAGCGGGAGAAACACCGGGGAGCTGTTTTTT. It is translated as CASSASGRNTGELFF.

The chain couples TRBV5-6 to TRBJ1-1; 9 bases fit TRBD1. The J segment lost 0 bases and the V segment lost 4 bases, leaving 1 base of the junction unmatched. The germline gives CDR1 SGHDT, CDR2 YYEEEE. CDR3 length equals 14 residues. The CDR3 DNA reads as TGTGCCAGCAGCGGGACAGGGCTGAACACTGAAGCTTTCTTT. Its translation: CASSGTGLNTEAFF.

The chain couples TRBV9 to TRBJ1-5, with D tentatively TRBD1 (6 bases). CDR1 is SGDLS and CDR2 is YYNGEE in the germline V gene. This CDR3 is 15 amino acids long. Between the trimmed V and J ends, which lost 0 bases and 2 bases, there was a span of 9 bases. CDR3 in amino acids: CASSVGGGGNQPQHF. CDR3 bases: TGTGCCAGCAGCGTAGGGGGGGGCGGCAATCAGCCCCAGCATTTT.

This clone was detected only once. The chain is built from TRBV19 and TRBJ2-5, with 8 nucleotides matching TRBD2. The V segment lost 9 bases and the J segment 2 bases; nucleotides outside the gene matches: 2. The CDR3 totals 12 residues. CDR1 is LNHDA, CDR2 SQIVND, per germline (reference sequence). The CDR3, as DNA: TGTGCCAGCGGGACTAGGCAAGAGACCCAGTACTTC. It specifies CASGTRQETQYF. Looking up the rest from reference TRBV19 and TRBJ2-5 gives the full variable domain: DGGITQSPKYLFRKEGQNVTLSCEQNLNHDAMYWYRQDPGQGLRLIYYSQIVNDFQKGDIAEGYSVSREKKESFPLTVTSAQKNPTAFYLCASGTRQETQYFGPGTRLLVL.

The chain couples TRBV6-5 to TRBJ1-4; 7 positions agree with TRBD1. With V trimmed by 6 bases and J by 0 bases, 1 base remained unmatched. Germline CDR1 reads MNHEY; CDR2 reads SVGAGI. This CDR3 region has 14 residues. The CDR3 loop is CASRGTATNEKLFF. The DNA of the CDR3 is TGTGCCAGCAGAGGGACAGCAACTAATGAAAAACTGTTTTTT.

The chain couples TRBV18 to TRBJ2-2, with D unresolved. From germline, CDR1 is KGHSH and CDR2 LQKENI. This CDR3 has 14 residues. Trimming cost V 2 bases and J 4 bases, with 8 bases left between them. In nucleotides, the CDR3 is TGTGCCAGCTCACCAGTCAGATCCACCGGGGAGCTGTTTTTT. This translates into CASSPVRSTGELFF.

V and J are TRBV6-2 or TRBV6-3 and TRBJ1-2; D remains unclear. Germline-derived CDR1 and CDR2 are MNHEY and SVGEGT. The V and J ends lost 4 bases and 13 bases respectively, with 13 bases between them. The CDR3 runs 11 residues. CDR3 sequence: CASSSGGQATF. CDR3 in DNA: TGTGCCAGCAGTTCGGGCGGCCAGGCCACCTTC.

V gene TRBV6-5 combines with J gene TRBJ2-2; 7 bases are a match to TRBD2. This CDR3 spans 15 amino acids. Germline CDR1 reads MNHEY; CDR2 reads SVGAGI. V lost 5 bases to trimming and J lost 2 bases; unmatched junction nucleotides: 5. The CDR3 protein is CASSPPGLNTGELFF. The CDR3 DNA is TGTGCCAGCAGTCCGCCGGGACTAAACACCGGGGAGCTGTTTTTT.

The V and J genes are TRBV10-1 and TRBJ2-2; either TRBD1 or TRBD2 may supply D (5 bases each). CDR1 and CDR2 from the germline V gene are WNHNN and SYGVQD (reference sequence). Trimming cost V 4 bases and J 5 bases, with 8 bases left between them. The CDR3 contains 13 residues. The CDR3 here is CASSGGLTGELFF. In nucleotides, the CDR3 is TGCGCCAGCAGTGGGGGGTTAACCGGGGAGCTGTTTTTT.

There are a few counts of this clone. This chain joins TRBV18 and TRBJ1-1, with 7 bases fitting TRBD1. The germline CDR1 and CDR2 sequences are KGHSH and LQKENI. The V segment lost 6 bases and the J segment 1 base; nucleotides outside the gene matches: 5. The CDR3 contains 14 residues. CDR3 loop: CASSVGQENTEAFF. The DNA of the CDR3 is TGTGCCAGCTCGGTCGGACAGGAGAACACTGAAGCTTTCTTT.

This chain joins TRBV4-2 and TRBJ2-2, with TRBD1 matching 10 bases. With V trimmed by 1 base and J by 4 bases, 12 bases remained unmatched. CDR1 LGHNA and CDR2 YNFKEQ come from the germline V gene. This CDR3 is 19 amino acids long. CDR3 nucleotides: TGTGCCAGCAGCCAAGTAAGAGGCCGGACAGGGGGTCTCACCGGGGAGCTGTTTTTT. It is translated as CASSQVRGRTGGLTGELFF.

This chain connects TRBV2 to TRBJ1-5; TRBD1 agrees at 8 bases. The V and J ends lost 4 bases and 4 bases, in that order; junction bases with no gene match: 3. Germline loops: CDR1 SNHLY, CDR2 FYNNEI. This CDR3 comprises 14 residues. CDR3 region: CASSGGTGNQPQHF. In nucleotides, the CDR3 is TGTGCCAGCAGTGGGGGGACAGGTAATCAGCCCCAGCATTTT.

This clone is a singleton in its sample. This chain links TRBV27 with TRBJ2-3; a possible D gene is TRBD2 (7 bases). This CDR3 has 16 amino acids. The germline V gene has CDR1 MNHEY and CDR2 SMNVEV (reference sequence). The V and J ends lost 2 bases and 5 bases respectively, with 17 bases between them. The CDR3 DNA reads as TGTGCCAGCAGTTTACCTGGGGGGGGCCGTAGAGATACGCAGTATTTT. Its translation is CASSLPGGGRRDTQYF.

This clone has only one observation. The V and J genes are TRBV6-5 and TRBJ2-7; no clear D. CDR3 size: 15 residues. V lost 0 bases and J lost 1, with 10 bases in between. Per germline, CDR1 MNHEY and CDR2 SVGAGI. The CDR3 protein is CASSYSPRQSYEQYF. DNA of the CDR3: TGTGCCAGCAGTTACTCCCCCCGGCAGTCCTACGAGCAGTACTTC.

CDR3 DNA: TGTGCCAGCTCACCCGATTCAGGGAGCTCCTATAATTCACCCCTCCACTTT. Translated, it gives CASSPDSGSSYNSPLHF. The chain combines TRBV18 with TRBJ1-6; a weak D match, TRBD1 (5 bases). Germline CDR1 is KGHSH and CDR2 is LQKENI. The CDR3 runs to 17 residues. The V and J ends lost 3 bases and 0 bases respectively, with 12 bases between them. The full variable domain, completed using reference TRBV18 and TRBJ1-6, is NAGVMQNPRHLVRRRGQEARLRCSPMKGHSHVYWYRQLPEEGLKFMVYLQKENIIDESGMPKERFSAEFPKEGPSILRIQQVVRGDSAAYFCASSPDSGSSYNSPLHFGNGTRLTVT.

The chain employs TRBV24-1 and TRBJ1-3, with 7 nucleotides matching TRBD1. V lost 7 bases and J lost 0; bases outside the gene matches: 8. Germline V gives CDR1 KGHDR, CDR2 SFDVKD. The CDR3 covers 16 residues. Here the CDR3 DNA reads TGTGCCACCAGCAAGACAGGGCAAAGCTCTGGAAACACCATATATTTT. This gives the protein CATSKTGQSSGNTIYF.

The V and J genes are TRBV25-1 and TRBJ2-1, with D uncertain. The CDR3 totals 13 residues. Germline CDR1 MGHDK, CDR2 SYGVNS. Trimming removed 4 bases at V and 9 bases at J, with 13 bases between. Written as DNA, the CDR3 is TGTGCCAGCAGTGGGATTCAGCCCCCTGAGCAGTTCTTC. Encoded protein: CASSGIQPPEQFF.

This chain links TRBV6-2 or TRBV6-3 with TRBJ2-7; possible D gene TRBD2, 5 bases. The V and J ends lost 2 bases and 5 bases respectively, with 13 bases between them. Germline lookup yields CDR1 MNHEY and CDR2 SVGEGT. The CDR3 is 14 residues long. This chain's CDR3 is CASSYVSRGDEQYF. In DNA form, the CDR3 reads TGTGCCAGCAGTTACGTAAGTCGGGGTGACGAGCAGTACTTC.

The V call is TRBV6-2 or TRBV6-3, the J call TRBJ2-5; possibly TRBD1 for D (6 bases). V shed 4 bases and J shed 0 bases, with 12 bases lying between them. The CDR3 consists of 15 residues. Germline loops: CDR1 MNHEY, CDR2 SVGEGT. DNA of the CDR3: TGTGCCAGCAGTTCCCCCGCAGGGGACCAAGAGACCCAGTACTTC. Translating gives CASSSPAGDQETQYF.

The chain has TRBV4-1 and TRBJ1-6; D unclear. CDR1 is MGHRA and CDR2 is YSYEKL in the germline V gene. Trimming took off 2 bases at V and 0 bases at J, with 5 bases between the two ends. The CDR3 runs to 15 residues. In DNA, the CDR3 is TGCGCCAGCAGCCAAAAGAGCTCCTATAATTCACCCCTCCACTTT. Translation gives CASSQKSSYNSPLHF.

This clone appeared a single time. In DNA form, the CDR3 reads TGTGCCAGCAGCGAGGAAATAGCGGGAGAGACCCAGTACTTC. This sequence encodes CASSEEIAGETQYF. This chain joins TRBV7-2 and TRBJ2-5; 7 nucleotides line up with TRBD2. V lost 5 bases to trimming and J lost 4 bases; unmatched junction nucleotides: 7. The CDR3 spans 14 residues. CDR1 is SGHTA, CDR2 FQGNSA, per germline.

The chain is built from TRBV20-1 and TRBJ2-3, with D unresolved. Germline V CDR1 and CDR2: DFQATT, SNEGSKA (reference sequence). The CDR3 is 11 residues long. Here the CDR3 reads CMGAATDTQYF. In DNA form, the CDR3 reads TGCATGGGTGCAGCGACAGATACGCAGTATTTT.

The genes are TRBV2 and TRBJ1-1; TRBD1 might be the D (6 bases). This CDR3 region has 13 residues. Trimming stripped 4 bases from V and 8 bases from J, with 14 bases between. The V gene's germline CDR1 is SNHLY and CDR2 FYNNEI. CDR3 region: CASSGDRRKEAFF. In DNA form, the CDR3 reads TGTGCCAGCAGTGGAGACAGGCGAAAGGAAGCTTTCTTT.

The V call is TRBV18, the J call TRBJ2-3; unclear D gene. Trimming removed 3 bases at V and 5 bases at J, with 9 bases between. The CDR3 is 13 amino acids. From germline, CDR1 is KGHSH and CDR2 LQKENI. The CDR3 DNA sequence: TGTGCCAGCTCACCCCCGGCCCTAGATACGCAGTATTTT. This translates into CASSPPALDTQYF.

The V gene is TRBV12-3 or TRBV12-4, the J gene TRBJ1-3; the D is unclear. The CDR3 length is 12 residues. Trimming took 2 bases from V and 6 from J, leaving 5 bases between them. CDR3 sequence: CASSLSENTIYF. Written as DNA, the CDR3 is TGTGCCAGCAGTTTATCAGAAAACACCATATATTTT.

The genes are TRBV5-5 and TRBJ1-4; maybe TRBD1 (6 bases). The ends were cut back, 3 bases at V and 0 bases at J, with 21 bases in the middle. This CDR3 region has 19 residues. CDR1 SGHKS and CDR2 YYEKEE come from the germline V gene (reference sequence). The DNA for the CDR3 is TGTGCCAGCAGCTCGGGATTCAGGGGTATCTTCCCAACTAATGAAAAACTGTTTTTT. Its protein is CASSSGFRGIFPTNEKLFF. Variable domain in full (rest from reference TRBV5-5 and TRBJ1-4): DAGVTQSPTHLIKTRGQQVTLRCSPISGHKSVSWYQQVLGQGPQFIFQYYEKEERGRGNFPDRFSARQFPNYSSELNVNALLLGDSALYLCASSSGFRGIFPTNEKLFFGSGTQLSVL.